A selection of T cell receptor beta chains follows, all from one sample in a study of Ad26.COV2.S vaccination and SARS-CoV-2 variants. Using immunoSEQ multiplex PCR, the repertoire was profiled, and TCRdb retains in-frame clones only, with some absent. The table has around 450,000 clones, about 92% seen once. The sequenced sample was peripheral blood, obtained in a trial of Ad26.COV2.S vaccine versus placebo. The receptors here all came from a person between 18 and 60 years old who received the Ad26.COV2.S COVID-19 vaccine or a placebo. The CDR3 runs from the conserved cysteine through the conserved F or W.

v_call cdr3_aa
TRBV30 CAWSRDQETQYF
TRBV19 CASSMMGGAGANVLTF
TRBV25-1 CASSRTGGNYEQYF
TRBV2 CASSEERAGNGYTF
TRBV15 CATSFSSGYNEQFF
TRBV19 CASSNLAGVSPYTDTQYF
TRBV24-1 CATSDLRGDTYEQYF
TRBV10-3 CATSSGVYNEQFF
TRBV11-1 CASTISGLETQYF
TRBV19 CASSIQLQGPISYEQYF
TRBV4-2 CASSQDRGSSFRYSYNEQFF
TRBV5-8 CASSLDSLRSLDTEAFF
TRBV19 CASSSPWQADEKLFF
TRBV2 CASSVGTSATNEQFF
TRBV7-2 CASSRGLQETQYF
TRBV13 CASSLGGQGFGGSPLHF
TRBV11-2 CASSTFRDRSYEQYF
TRBV7-6 CASSFLSPYDKGRGETQYF
TRBV2 CASSVLSSYEQYF
TRBV7-9 CASSRVDHEQYF
TRBV6-1 CASSEGTPTEQYF
TRBV5-4 CASSRTNLNYGYTF
TRBV5-1 CASSFQGSDTQYF
TRBV7-2 CASSLAGPGNTEAFF
TRBV5-5 CASSLKVQTTGELFF
TRBV9 CASSVEVTGELFF
TRBV10-3 CAISEENTEAFF
TRBV19 CASSYETSTDTQYF
TRBV4-2 CASSQELSSREQFF
TRBV5-6 CASSFRGTGAGELFF
TRBV28 CASSLSGDRGAFF
TRBV4-1 CASRLDPNTEAFF
TRBV19 CASSIVSGRAYQETQYF